The entry below describes one T cell receptor beta chain. Between the trimmed V and J ends, which lost 5 bases and 2 bases, there was a span of 8 bases. CDR1 and CDR2 (germline): MDHEN, SYDVKM. The CDR3 has 13 amino acids. This sample is drawn from a study of cytomegalovirus exposure and HLA in healthy donors. 13 Jbeta primers and 60 Vbeta primers were used for the PCR. Profiling relied on immunoSEQ multiplex PCR, and the TCRdb table lists in-frame clones only, not all of them. This sample yields about 160,000 clones, of which more than 70% are seen a single time; around 0.37% belongs to the top ten. Sequenced material: PBMCs. The chain is built from TRBV28 and TRBJ2-3; a possible D gene is TRBD2 (6 bases). This receptor was identified in a boy aged 2 to 9 in good health and CMV-seronegative. The CDR3 DNA reads TGTGCCAGCAGTAGGGACTCCACAGATACGCAGTATTTT. As protein: CASSRDSTDTQYF.